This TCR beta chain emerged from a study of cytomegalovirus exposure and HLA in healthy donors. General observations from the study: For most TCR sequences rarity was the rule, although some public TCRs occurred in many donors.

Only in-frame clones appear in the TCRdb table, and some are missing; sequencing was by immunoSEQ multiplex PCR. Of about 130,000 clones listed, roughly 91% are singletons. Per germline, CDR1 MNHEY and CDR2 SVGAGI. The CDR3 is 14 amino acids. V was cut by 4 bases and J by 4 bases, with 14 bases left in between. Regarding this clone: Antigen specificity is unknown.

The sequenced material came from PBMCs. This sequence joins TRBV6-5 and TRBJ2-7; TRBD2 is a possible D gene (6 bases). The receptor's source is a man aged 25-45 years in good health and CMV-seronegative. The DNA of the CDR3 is TGTGCCAGCAGTTTCGGACGGGGGTATTACGAGCAGTACTTC. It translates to CASSFGRGYYEQYF.